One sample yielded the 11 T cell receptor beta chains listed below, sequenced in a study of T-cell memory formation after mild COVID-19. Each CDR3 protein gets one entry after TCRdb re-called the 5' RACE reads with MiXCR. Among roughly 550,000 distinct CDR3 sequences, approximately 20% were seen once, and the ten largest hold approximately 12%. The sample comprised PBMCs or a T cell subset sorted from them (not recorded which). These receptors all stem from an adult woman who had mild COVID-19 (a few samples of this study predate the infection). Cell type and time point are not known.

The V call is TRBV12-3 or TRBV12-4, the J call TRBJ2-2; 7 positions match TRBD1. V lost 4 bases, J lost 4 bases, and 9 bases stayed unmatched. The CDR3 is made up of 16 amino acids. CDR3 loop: CASSSPISGGTGELFF. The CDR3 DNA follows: TGTGCCAGCAGTTCTCCAATTTCAGGGGGCACCGGGGAGCTGTTTTTT.

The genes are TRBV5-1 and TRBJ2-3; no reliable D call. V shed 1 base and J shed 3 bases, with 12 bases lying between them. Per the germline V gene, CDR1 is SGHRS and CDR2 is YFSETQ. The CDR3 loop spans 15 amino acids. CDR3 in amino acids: CASSLSSRSTDTQYF. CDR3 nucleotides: TGCGCCAGCAGCTTGTCCTCCAGGTCGACAGATACGCAGTATTTT.

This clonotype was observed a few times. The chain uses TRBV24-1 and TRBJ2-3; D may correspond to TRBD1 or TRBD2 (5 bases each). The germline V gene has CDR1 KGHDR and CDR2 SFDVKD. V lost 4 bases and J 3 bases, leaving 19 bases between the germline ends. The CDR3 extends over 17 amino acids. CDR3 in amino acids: CATSDRGPRGRTDTQYF. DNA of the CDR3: TGTGCCACCAGTGACCGGGGACCGAGAGGGAGAACAGATACGCAGTATTTT.

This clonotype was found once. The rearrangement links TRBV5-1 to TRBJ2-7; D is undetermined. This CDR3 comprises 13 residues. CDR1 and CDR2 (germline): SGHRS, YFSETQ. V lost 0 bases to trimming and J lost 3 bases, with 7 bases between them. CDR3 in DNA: TGCGCCAGCAGCTTGGAACAGAACTACGAGCAGTACTTC. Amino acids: CASSLEQNYEQYF. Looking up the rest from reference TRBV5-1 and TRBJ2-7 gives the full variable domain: KAGVTQTPRYLIKTRGQQVTLSCSPISGHRSVSWYQQTPGQGLQFLFEYFSETQRNKGNFPGRFSGRQFSNSRSEMNVSTLELGDSALYLCASSLEQNYEQYFGPGTRLTVT.

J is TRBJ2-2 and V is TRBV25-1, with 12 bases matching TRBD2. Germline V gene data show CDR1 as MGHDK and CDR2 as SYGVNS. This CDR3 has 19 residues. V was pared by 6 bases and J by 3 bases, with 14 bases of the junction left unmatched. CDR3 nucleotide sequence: TGTGCCAGCAGGATGCCGACTAGCGGGAGCCCTCCGCACACCGGGGAGCTGTTTTTT. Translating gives CASRMPTSGSPPHTGELFF.

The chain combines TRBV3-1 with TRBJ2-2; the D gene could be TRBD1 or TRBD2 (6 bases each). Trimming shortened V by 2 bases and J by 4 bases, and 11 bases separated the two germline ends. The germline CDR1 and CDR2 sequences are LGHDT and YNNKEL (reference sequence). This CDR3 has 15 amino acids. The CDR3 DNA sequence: TGTGCCAGCAGCCAATGGAGGGGGAGCACCGGGGAGCTGTTTTTT. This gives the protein CASSQWRGSTGELFF. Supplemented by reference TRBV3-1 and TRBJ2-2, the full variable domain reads DTAVSQTPKYLVTQMGNDKSIKCEQNLGHDTMYWYKQDSKKFLKIMFSYNNKELIINETVPNRFSPKSPDKAHLNLHINSLELGDSAVYFCASSQWRGSTGELFFGEGSRLTVL.

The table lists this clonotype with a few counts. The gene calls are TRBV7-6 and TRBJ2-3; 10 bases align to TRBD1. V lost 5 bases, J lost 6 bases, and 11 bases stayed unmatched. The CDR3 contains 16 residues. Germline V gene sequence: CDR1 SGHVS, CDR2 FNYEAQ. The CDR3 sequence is CASSPLAGTGVDTQYF. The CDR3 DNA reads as TGTGCCAGCAGCCCCCTTGCCGGGACAGGGGTTGATACGCAGTATTTT.

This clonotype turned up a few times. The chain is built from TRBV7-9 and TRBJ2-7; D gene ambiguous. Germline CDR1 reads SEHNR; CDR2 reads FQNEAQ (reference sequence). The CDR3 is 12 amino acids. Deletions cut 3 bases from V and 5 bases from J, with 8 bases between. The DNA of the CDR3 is TGTGCCAGCAGCTTGCCCCGTCACGAGCAGTACTTC. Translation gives CASSLPRHEQYF. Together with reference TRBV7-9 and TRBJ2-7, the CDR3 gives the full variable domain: DTGVSQNPRHKITKRGQNVTFRCDPISEHNRLYWYRQTLGQGPEFLTYFQNEAQLEKSRLLSDRFSAERPKGSFSTLEIQRTEQGDSAMYLCASSLPRHEQYFGPGTRLTVT.

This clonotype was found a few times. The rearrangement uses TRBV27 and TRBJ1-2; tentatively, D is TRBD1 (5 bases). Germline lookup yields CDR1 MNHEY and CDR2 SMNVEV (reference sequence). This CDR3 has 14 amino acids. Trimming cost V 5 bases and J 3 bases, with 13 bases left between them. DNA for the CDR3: TGTGCCAGCAGTCCCGGGGGTCGGCACTATGGCTACACCTTC. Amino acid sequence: CASSPGGRHYGYTF.

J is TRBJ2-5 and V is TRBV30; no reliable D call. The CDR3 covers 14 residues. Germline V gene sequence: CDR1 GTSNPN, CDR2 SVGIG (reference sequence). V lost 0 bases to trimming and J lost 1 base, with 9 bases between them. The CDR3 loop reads CAWSVLLVQETQYF. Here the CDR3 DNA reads TGTGCCTGGAGTGTTTTGCTGGTCCAAGAGACCCAGTACTTC.

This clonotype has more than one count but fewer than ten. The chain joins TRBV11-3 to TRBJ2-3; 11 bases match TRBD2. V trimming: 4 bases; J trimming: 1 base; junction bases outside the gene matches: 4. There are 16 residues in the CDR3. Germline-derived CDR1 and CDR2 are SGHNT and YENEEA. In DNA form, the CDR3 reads TGTGCCAGCAGCTCCGAACTAGCGGGAGGCACAGATACGCAGTATTTT. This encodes CASSSELAGGTDTQYF.